These T cell receptor beta chains were read from a single sample in a study of blood T cell repertoires in COVID-19. Libraries were prepared by immunoSEQ multiplex PCR; TCRdb keeps only in-frame clonotypes and omits some of them. The table has 350,000 to 400,000 clones, 80% to 90% seen once; the top ten hold 1.5% to 2%. Sequences were obtained from PBMCs or T cells enriched from blood (not recorded which). The receptors stem from a middle-aged man in a cohort exposed to, infected with or recovered from COVID-19 (not recorded which). The CDR3 runs from the conserved cysteine through the conserved F or W. A D gene is named only where the DNA matches it firmly. Clone size is given for some rows only: seen once, a few or many times, or a class if the clone is expanded.

d_call	v_call	j_call	clone_size	cdr3_nt	cdr3_aa
-	TRBV20-1	TRBJ1-3	-	TGCAGTGCTAGTGCGGTCTCTGGAAACACCATATATTTT	CSASAVSGNTIYF
-	TRBV5-1	TRBJ1-1	-	TGCGCCAGCAGCTTGGAGGGGTTGAACACTGAAGCTTTCTTT	CASSLEGLNTEAFF
TRBD1	TRBV29-1	TRBJ1-2	-	TGCAGCGCACGGACAGGATCAATTTCGTTC	CSARTGSISF
TRBD2	TRBV5-1	TRBJ2-1	once	TGCGCCAGCAGGGCTGGACTAGCGGGATTCTTTAATGAGCAGTTCTTC	CASRAGLAGFFNEQFF
-	TRBV18	TRBJ2-1	once	TGTGCCAGCTCACCACGGGAGCAAGAGCAGTTCTTC	CASSPREQEQFF
TRBD2	TRBV10-2	TRBJ2-7	-	TGCGCCAGCAAAGAGCGGGACCTTTACGAGCAGTACTTC	CASKERDLYEQYF
TRBD1	TRBV4-1	TRBJ1-1	-	TGCGCCAGCAGGGAAGGGACAGGAACCAAATTGAACACTGAAGCTTTCTTT	CASREGTGTKLNTEAFF
TRBD2	TRBV10-2	TRBJ2-2	-	TGCGCCAGCGGAGGATTGACTAGCGGGAGCACCGGGGAGCTGTTTTTT	CASGGLTSGSTGELFF
TRBD1	TRBV18	TRBJ1-1	-	TGTGCCAGCTCACCCGGGACAGGGAACACTGAAGCTTTCTTT	CASSPGTGNTEAFF
-	TRBV5-5	TRBJ1-1	-	TGTGCCAGCAGCTGGGGCAGGAACACTGAAGCTTTCTTT	CASSWGRNTEAFF
TRBD2	TRBV14	TRBJ2-2	-	TGTGCCAGCAGCCAAGATTCAGGCGGGAGGTTCGGGGAGCTGTTTTTT	CASSQDSGGRFGELFF
TRBD2	TRBV5-1	TRBJ2-7	-	TGCGCCAGCAGTTTGTGGGGGGGAAAAGATCGGTACGAGCAGTACTTC	CASSLWGGKDRYEQYF
TRBD2	TRBV27	TRBJ2-3	-	TGTGCCAGCAGCCTCGCTAGCGGGAGCCCAGATACGCAGTATTTT	CASSLASGSPDTQYF
TRBD1	TRBV10-3	TRBJ1-6	-	TGTGCCACCACTACAGGGGCGCTAGGGAATTCACCCCTCCACTTT	CATTTGALGNSPLHF
TRBD2	TRBV9	TRBJ2-1	-	TGTGCCAGCAGCGTAGGTCGCGGGGGATACAATGAGCAGTTCTTC	CASSVGRGGYNEQFF
-	TRBV5-1	TRBJ1-1	-	TGCGCCAGCAGCTTTAAAACAGGGTTTGAAGCTTTCTTT	CASSFKTGFEAFF
TRBD2	TRBV9	TRBJ2-7	-	TGTGCCAGCAGCGTAGGGCGGGAGGGGGTCTACGAGCAGTACTTC	CASSVGREGVYEQYF
TRBD2	TRBV19	TRBJ2-2	many	TGTGCCAGTAGTATGGCTAGCGGGAGTCGGGCCGGGGAGCTGTTTTTT	CASSMASGSRAGELFF
TRBD1	TRBV5-1	TRBJ2-7	-	TGCGCCAGCAGCCCAGGACAGGGGGTAGCAAACGAGCAGTACTTC	CASSPGQGVANEQYF
TRBD2	TRBV7-9	TRBJ2-3	once	TGTGCCAGCAGCCCAGCATCGGGACTAGCTAGGGATACGCAGTATTTT	CASSPASGLARDTQYF
-	TRBV2	TRBJ2-2	-	TGTGCCAGCAGTGGGCCACTAGTCCAGGCGGAGCTGTTTTTT	CASSGPLVQAELFF
TRBD1	TRBV28	TRBJ1-4	-	TGTGCCAGCAGTACAAGGACAGGGGATAATGAAAAACTGTTTTTT	CASSTRTGDNEKLFF
-	TRBV6-1	TRBJ1-3	once	TGTGCCAGCAGTGAATTGCAGTTCTCTGGAAACACCATATATTTT	CASSELQFSGNTIYF
TRBD2	TRBV5-4	TRBJ2-7	-	TGTGCCAGCAGGGAAGCGGGAGGGCGCTACGAGCAGTACTTC	CASREAGGRYEQYF
TRBD1	TRBV10-3	TRBJ2-6	-	TGTGCCATCAGTGAAACAGGGGGCGCTGGGGCCAACGTCCTGACTTTC	CAISETGGAGANVLTF
TRBD1	TRBV15	TRBJ1-2	-	TGTGCCACCAGCAGTGGGGACAGGGTTGGCTACACCTTC	CATSSGDRVGYTF
TRBD1	TRBV7-9	TRBJ2-7	-	TGTGCCAGCAGCCCGGGGACAGGACCCTACGAGCAGTACTTC	CASSPGTGPYEQYF
-	TRBV3-1/TRBV3-2	TRBJ2-5	-	TGTGCCAGCAGCCAATTTGGCGGGGTTCAAGAGACCCAGTACTTC	CASSQFGGVQETQYF
TRBD1	TRBV6-1	TRBJ1-1	-	TGTGCCAGCAGTGACCAGGGGGCGCGGGCTTTCTTT	CASSDQGARAFF
-	TRBV28	TRBJ1-6	-	TGTGCCAGCACCCAGGACATTGCGTCACCCCTCCACTTT	CASTQDIASPLHF
TRBD1	TRBV27	TRBJ2-5	-	TGTGCCAGCAGTTCACAGGGGGCAGAGACCCAGTACTTC	CASSSQGAETQYF
-	TRBV4-2	TRBJ2-7	-	TGTGCCAGCAGCCAAGATCGGGGTCGGGCTAGCGAGGGCTACGAGCAGTACTTC	CASSQDRGRASEGYEQYF
TRBD1	TRBV14	TRBJ2-1	-	TGTGCCAGCAGGGACAGGGGTGACAATGAGCAGTTCTTC	CASRDRGDNEQFF
-	TRBV3-1/TRBV3-2	TRBJ1-2	-	TGTGCCAGCAGCCAAGTGACGGGGCAGGGGCAATATGGCTACACCTTC	CASSQVTGQGQYGYTF
TRBD1	TRBV7-9	TRBJ2-7	-	TGTGCCAGCAGCTTACATCTTGGACAGGAGACCTACGAGCAGTACTTC	CASSLHLGQETYEQYF
-	TRBV27	TRBJ1-6	-	TGTGCCAGCAGCGACCGACAGGATTATAATTCACCCCTCCACTTT	CASSDRQDYNSPLHF
-	TRBV6-5	TRBJ1-5	-	TGTGCCAGCAGCAGGGCGTGGGATAGCAATCAGCCCCAGCATTTT	CASSRAWDSNQPQHF
TRBD2	TRBV18	TRBJ2-3	-	TGTGCCAGCTCACCTCTAGCGGGAAGCACAGATACGCAGTATTTT	CASSPLAGSTDTQYF
-	TRBV3-1/TRBV3-2	TRBJ2-1	-	TGTGCCAGCAGCCAAGATCAGCGGCCCTACAATGAGCAGTTCTTC	CASSQDQRPYNEQFF
TRBD2	TRBV2	TRBJ2-3	-	TGTGCCAGCCGGGGAGGACTAGCGGGACCCACAGATACGCAGTATTTT	CASRGGLAGPTDTQYF
TRBD2	TRBV5-1	TRBJ2-7	-	TGCGCCAGCAGCCTAACTAGCGGGTTGACCTACGAGCAGTACTTC	CASSLTSGLTYEQYF
-	TRBV11-2	TRBJ2-1	-	TGTGCCAGCAGCTATCGACAGGTCTACTCCTACAATGAGCAGTTCTTC	CASSYRQVYSYNEQFF
TRBD1	TRBV6-5	TRBJ1-1	-	TGTGCCAGCGAACTAACAGGGGGGAACACTGAAGCTTTCTTT	CASELTGGNTEAFF
TRBD1	TRBV7-3	TRBJ1-6	few	TGTGCCAGCAGCCCAACGGACAGGTCACCCCTCCACTTT	CASSPTDRSPLHF
-	TRBV24-1	TRBJ2-1	-	TGTGCCACCAGTGATTTTTTAGAAAGTCACAATGAGCAGTTCTTC	CATSDFLESHNEQFF
-	TRBV28	TRBJ1-2	-	TGTGCCAGCACCTCGGGAGAGGGCTATGGCTACACCTTC	CASTSGEGYGYTF
TRBD1	TRBV19	TRBJ1-1	-	TGTGCCAGTAGTATAGGCTTGGACAGGGCCCCCACTGAAGCTTTCTTT	CASSIGLDRAPTEAFF
-	TRBV5-1	TRBJ2-5	-	TGCGCCAGCAGCTTTCTGGAGACCCAGTACTTC	CASSFLETQYF
-	TRBV6-5	TRBJ2-7	-	TGTGCCAGCAGTTACTCGACAGGGCGGGGAGGCTACGAGCAGTACTTC	CASSYSTGRGGYEQYF
-	TRBV28	TRBJ1-2	-	TGTGCCAGCAGTTCCCGACAGGTTCGACCCTCATACTACACCTTC	CASSSRQVRPSYYTF
-	TRBV10-3	TRBJ1-5	-	TGTGCCATCAGTGAGTCGGCGGGGTCCCAGCCCCAGCATTTT	CAISESAGSQPQHF
-	TRBV10-3	TRBJ1-6	-	TGTGCCATCAGTGAGTCGGGCAGTGCCAATTCACCCCTCCACTTT	CAISESGSANSPLHF
-	TRBV27	TRBJ1-5	-	TGTGCCAGCAGTTTGTATGGGGCCCCAGGGCAGCCCCAGCATTTT	CASSLYGAPGQPQHF